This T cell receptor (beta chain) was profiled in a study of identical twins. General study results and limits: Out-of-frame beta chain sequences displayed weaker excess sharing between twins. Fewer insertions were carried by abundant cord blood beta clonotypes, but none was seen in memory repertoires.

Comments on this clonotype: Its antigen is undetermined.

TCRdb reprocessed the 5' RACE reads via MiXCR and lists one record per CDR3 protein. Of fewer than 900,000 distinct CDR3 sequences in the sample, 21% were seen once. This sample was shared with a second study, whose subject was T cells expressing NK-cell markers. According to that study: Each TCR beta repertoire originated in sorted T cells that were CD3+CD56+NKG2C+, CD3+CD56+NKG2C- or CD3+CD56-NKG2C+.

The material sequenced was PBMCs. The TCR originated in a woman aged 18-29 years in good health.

CDR3 amino acids: CASILQRSSYNEQFF. CDR3 nucleotides: TGTGCCAGCATCCTCCAGAGGAGCTCCTACAATGAGCAGTTCTTC. The V gene is TRBV7-2, the J gene TRBJ2-1; D is unclear. CDR3 length: 15 residues. The ends were cut back, 7 bases at V and 0 bases at J, with 13 bases in the middle. Per germline, CDR1 SGHTA and CDR2 FQGNSA.